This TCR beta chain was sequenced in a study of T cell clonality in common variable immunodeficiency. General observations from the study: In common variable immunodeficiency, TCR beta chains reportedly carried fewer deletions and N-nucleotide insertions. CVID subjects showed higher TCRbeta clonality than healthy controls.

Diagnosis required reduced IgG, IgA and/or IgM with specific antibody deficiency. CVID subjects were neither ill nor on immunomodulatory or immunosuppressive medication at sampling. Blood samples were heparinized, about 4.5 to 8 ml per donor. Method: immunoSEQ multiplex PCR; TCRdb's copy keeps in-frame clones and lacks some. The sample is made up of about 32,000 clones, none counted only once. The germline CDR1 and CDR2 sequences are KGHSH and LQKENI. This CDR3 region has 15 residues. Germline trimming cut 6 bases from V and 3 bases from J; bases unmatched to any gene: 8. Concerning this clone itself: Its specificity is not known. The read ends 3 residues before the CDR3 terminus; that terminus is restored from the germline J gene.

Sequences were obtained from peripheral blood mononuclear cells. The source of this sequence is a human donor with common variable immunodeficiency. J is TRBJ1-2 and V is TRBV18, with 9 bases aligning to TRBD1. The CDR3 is CASSRDRDYDYGYTF. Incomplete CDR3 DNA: TGTGCCAGCTCTCGGGACAGGGATTATGACTATGGC.